This is a list of T cell receptor beta chains from one sample in a study of blood T cells in healthy people across ages. TCRdb passed the 5' RACE reads through MiXCR, listing each CDR3 protein once. There are roughly 640,000 distinct CDR3 sequences in the sample; around 31% occur only once, and around 14% lies in the top ten. Sequenced material: blood. These receptors all come from a woman at least 80 years old in good health. The CDR3 runs from the conserved cysteine through the conserved F or W. Fields, in order: V gene, J gene, D gene, clone size, CDR3 DNA, CDR3 protein. D genes are given only for firm matches. The size entry is marked missing in some rows and otherwise reads once, few, many or a size class.

TRBV9,TRBJ1-4,TRBD1,few,TGTGCCAGCAGCGGCCGGGACAGCCCTAATGAAAAACTGTTTTTT,CASSGRDSPNEKLFF
TRBV6-2/TRBV6-3,TRBJ1-6,NA,NA,TGTGCCAGCAGTTACTCTACGGGATTCTCCTATAATTCACCCCTCCACTTT,CASSYSTGFSYNSPLHF
TRBV10-3,TRBJ1-1,TRBD1,NA,TGTGCCATCATTGCCGCTGGGACAGGAGGGGCTGAAGCTTTCTTT,CAIIAAGTGGAEAFF
TRBV7-8,TRBJ2-1,NA,many,TGTGCCAGCAGCTTAGGTAGTACCCCCAGTGAGCAGTTCTTC,CASSLGSTPSEQFF
TRBV10-3,TRBJ2-7,NA,many,TGTGCCATCGGGCACGATACCTACGAGCAGTACTTC,CAIGHDTYEQYF
TRBV12-3/TRBV12-4,TRBJ1-5,TRBD1,NA,TGTGCCAGCAGTTTAGACAGGGGCACAGGCAATCAGCCCCAGCATTTT,CASSLDRGTGNQPQHF
TRBV20-1,TRBJ2-1,TRBD2,NA,TGCAGTGCTATGCGGGAGCCAGACAATGAGCAGTTCTTC,CSAMREPDNEQFF
TRBV29-1,TRBJ1-1,NA,NA,TGCAGCGTTGTGAGGGCAGGGGTGAACACTGAAGCTTTCTTT,CSVVRAGVNTEAFF
TRBV20-1,TRBJ2-3,TRBD1,many,TGCAGTGCTACCCCCGGGACAGGGCAGGTGGATACGCAGTATTTT,CSATPGTGQVDTQYF
TRBV28,TRBJ2-1,NA,many,TGTGCCAGCAGCCAACAGGTCAGCTCCTACAATGAGCAGTTCTTC,CASSQQVSSYNEQFF
TRBV3-1,TRBJ1-2,TRBD1,many,TGTGCCAGCAGCCAAGATGTAACAGGGGGGCAAGCTAACTATGGCTACACCTTC,CASSQDVTGGQANYGYTF
TRBV7-6,TRBJ2-2,NA,NA,TGTGCCAGCAGCTTATCTACAAGGGAAACCGGGGAGCTGTTTTTT,CASSLSTRETGELFF
TRBV9,TRBJ2-3,NA,many,TGTGCCAGCAGCGTAAAGCAGTTCACAGATACGCAGTATTTT,CASSVKQFTDTQYF
TRBV2,TRBJ2-3,TRBD1,few,TGTGCCAGCCGAAGACAGGGGAGAAATACGCAGTATTTT,CASRRQGRNTQYF
TRBV7-3,TRBJ2-3,TRBD2,few,TGTGCCAGCAGCTTCCTTCCAGCGGGGGGAGAGAGAGATACGCAGTATTTT,CASSFLPAGGERDTQYF
TRBV28,TRBJ2-1,TRBD1,few,TGTGCCAGCAGTCCCTTAGGGGGCCGAGTCCTATTTCACAATGAGCAGTTCTTC,CASSPLGGRVLFHNEQFF